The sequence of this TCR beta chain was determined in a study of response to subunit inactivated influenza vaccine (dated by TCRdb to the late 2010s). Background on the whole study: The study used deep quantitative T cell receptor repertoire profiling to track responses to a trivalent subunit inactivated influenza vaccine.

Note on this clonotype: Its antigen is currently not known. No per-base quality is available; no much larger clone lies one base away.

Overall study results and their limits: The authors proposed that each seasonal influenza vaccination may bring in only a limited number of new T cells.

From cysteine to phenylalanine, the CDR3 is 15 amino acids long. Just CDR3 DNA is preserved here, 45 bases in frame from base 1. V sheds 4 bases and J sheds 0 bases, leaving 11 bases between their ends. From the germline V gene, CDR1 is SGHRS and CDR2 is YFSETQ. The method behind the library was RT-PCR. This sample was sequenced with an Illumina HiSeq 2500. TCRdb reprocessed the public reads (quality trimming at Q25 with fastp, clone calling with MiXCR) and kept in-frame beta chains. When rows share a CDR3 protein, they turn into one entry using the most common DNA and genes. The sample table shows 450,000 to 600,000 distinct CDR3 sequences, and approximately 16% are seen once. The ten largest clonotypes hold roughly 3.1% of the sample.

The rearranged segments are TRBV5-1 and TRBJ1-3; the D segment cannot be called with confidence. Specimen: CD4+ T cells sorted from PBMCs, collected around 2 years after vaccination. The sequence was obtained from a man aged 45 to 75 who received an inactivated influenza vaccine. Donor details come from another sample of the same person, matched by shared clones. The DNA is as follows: TGCGCCAGCAGCCTCTCAATGACCTCTGGAAACACCATATATTTT. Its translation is CASSLSMTSGNTIYF.